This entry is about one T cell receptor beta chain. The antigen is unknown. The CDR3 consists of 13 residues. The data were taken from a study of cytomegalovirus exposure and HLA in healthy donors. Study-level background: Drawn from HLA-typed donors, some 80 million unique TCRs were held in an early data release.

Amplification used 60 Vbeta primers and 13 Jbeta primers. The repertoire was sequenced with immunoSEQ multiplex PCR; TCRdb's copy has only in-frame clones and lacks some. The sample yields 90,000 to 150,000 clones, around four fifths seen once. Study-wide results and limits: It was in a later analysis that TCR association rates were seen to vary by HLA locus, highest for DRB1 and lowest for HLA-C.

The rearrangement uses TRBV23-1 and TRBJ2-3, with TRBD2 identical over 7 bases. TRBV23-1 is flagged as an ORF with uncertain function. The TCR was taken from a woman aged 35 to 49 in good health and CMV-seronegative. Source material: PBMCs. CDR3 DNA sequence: TGCATGGTCGGGAGGAAAGGCACAGATACGCAGTATTTT. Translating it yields CMVGRKGTDTQYF.